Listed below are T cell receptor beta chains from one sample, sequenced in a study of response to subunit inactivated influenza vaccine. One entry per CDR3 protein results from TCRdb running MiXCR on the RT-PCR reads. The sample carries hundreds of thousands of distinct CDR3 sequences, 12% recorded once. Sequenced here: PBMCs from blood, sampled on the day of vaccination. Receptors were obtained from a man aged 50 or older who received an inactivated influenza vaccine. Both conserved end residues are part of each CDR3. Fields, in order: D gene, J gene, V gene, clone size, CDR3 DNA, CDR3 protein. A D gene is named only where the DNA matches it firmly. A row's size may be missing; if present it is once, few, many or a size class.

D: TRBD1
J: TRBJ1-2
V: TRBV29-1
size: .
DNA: TGCAGCGTTAAGACAGGGACTATGCTATATGGCTACACCTTC
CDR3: CSVKTGTMLYGYTF

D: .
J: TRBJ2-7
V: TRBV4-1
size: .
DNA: TGCGCCAGCAGCCAAGAATCGTTCGGCAGCTACGAGCAGTACTTC
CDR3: CASSQESFGSYEQYF

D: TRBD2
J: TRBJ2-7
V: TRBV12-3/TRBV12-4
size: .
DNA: TGTGCCAGCAGTTTATCACTAGCGCTCGAGCAGTACTTC
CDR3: CASSLSLALEQYF

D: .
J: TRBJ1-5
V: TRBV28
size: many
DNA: TGTGCCAGCCAACTTAGCAATCAGCCCCAGCATTTT
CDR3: CASQLSNQPQHF

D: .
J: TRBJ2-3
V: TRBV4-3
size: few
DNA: TGCGCCAGCAGCCAAGGAATCTCTAGCACAGATACGCAGTATTTT
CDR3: CASSQGISSTDTQYF

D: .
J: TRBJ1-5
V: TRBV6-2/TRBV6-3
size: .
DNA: TGTGCCAGCAGTAACAGGGTAGAGGGCAATCAGCCCCAGCATTTT
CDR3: CASSNRVEGNQPQHF

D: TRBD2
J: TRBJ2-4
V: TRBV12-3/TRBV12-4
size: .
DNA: TGTGCCAGCAGTTCCCCCCGGACTAGCGGGAGTTACATTCAGTACTTC
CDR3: CASSSPRTSGSYIQYF

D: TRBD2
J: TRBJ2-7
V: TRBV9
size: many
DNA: TGTGCCAGCAGCCAGGGGGAGCGGGGGGCCTACGAGCAGTACTTC
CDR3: CASSQGERGAYEQYF

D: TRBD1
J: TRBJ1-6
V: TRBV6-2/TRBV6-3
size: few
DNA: TGTGCCAGCAGACCTGACAGGGGGATGTATTCACCCCTCCACTTT
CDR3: CASRPDRGMYSPLHF

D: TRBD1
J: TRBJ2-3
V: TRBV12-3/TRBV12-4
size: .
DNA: TGTGCCAGCAGTTTAAGCCCCGGGACAGGACGCACAGATACGCAGTATTTT
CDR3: CASSLSPGTGRTDTQYF

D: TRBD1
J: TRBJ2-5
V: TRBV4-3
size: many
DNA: TGCGCCAGCAGCCGGTCGTTCACTGCAGGGGGACGGCAAGAGACCCAGTACTTC
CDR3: CASSRSFTAGGRQETQYF

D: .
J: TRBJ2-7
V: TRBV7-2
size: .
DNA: TGTGCCAGCAGCCCGGGGGTGGAGCGCGAGCAGTACTTC
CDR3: CASSPGVEREQYF

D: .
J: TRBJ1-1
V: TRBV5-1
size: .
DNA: TGCGCCAGTTATAAGGGGTCGAACACTGAAGCTTTCTTT
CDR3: CASYKGSNTEAFF